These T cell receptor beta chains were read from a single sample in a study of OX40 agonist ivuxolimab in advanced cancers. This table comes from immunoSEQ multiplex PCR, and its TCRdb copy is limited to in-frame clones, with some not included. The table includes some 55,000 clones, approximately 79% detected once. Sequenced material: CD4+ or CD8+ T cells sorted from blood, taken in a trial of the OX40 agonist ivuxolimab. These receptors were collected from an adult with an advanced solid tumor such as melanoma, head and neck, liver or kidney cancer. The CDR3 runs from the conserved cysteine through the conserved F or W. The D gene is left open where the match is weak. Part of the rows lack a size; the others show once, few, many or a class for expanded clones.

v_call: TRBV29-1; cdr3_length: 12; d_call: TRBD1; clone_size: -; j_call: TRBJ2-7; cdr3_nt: TGCAGCGCCGGGACAGGGGTTACCGAGCAGTACTTC; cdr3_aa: CSAGTGVTEQYF
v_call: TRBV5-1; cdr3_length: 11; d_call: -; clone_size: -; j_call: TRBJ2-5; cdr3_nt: TGCGCCAGCAGTTTTACCGAGACCCAGTACTTC; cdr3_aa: CASSFTETQYF
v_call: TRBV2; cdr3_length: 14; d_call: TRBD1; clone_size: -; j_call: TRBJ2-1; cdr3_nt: TGTGCCAGCGCGACAGGGGGAAAGTACAATGAGCAGTTCTTC; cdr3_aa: CASATGGKYNEQFF
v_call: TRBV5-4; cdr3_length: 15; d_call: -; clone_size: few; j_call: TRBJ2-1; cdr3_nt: TGTGCCAGCAGCTTTATTTGGACTGGGTCGGGCGAGCAGTTCTTC; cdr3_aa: CASSFIWTGSGEQFF
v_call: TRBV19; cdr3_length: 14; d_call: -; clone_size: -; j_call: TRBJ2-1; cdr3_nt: TGTGCCAGTAGTATGAGTCGCCAAGGCTATGAGCAGTTCTTC; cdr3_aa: CASSMSRQGYEQFF
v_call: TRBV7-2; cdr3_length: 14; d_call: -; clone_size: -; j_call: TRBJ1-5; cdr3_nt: TGTGCCAGCAGCTCTTGGGATACTCTCGGGCCCCAGCATTTT; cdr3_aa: CASSSWDTLGPQHF
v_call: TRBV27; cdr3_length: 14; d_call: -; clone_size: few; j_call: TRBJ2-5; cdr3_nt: TGTGCCAGCAGTTTAATTGGCCGGTGGGAGACCCAGTACTTC; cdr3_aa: CASSLIGRWETQYF
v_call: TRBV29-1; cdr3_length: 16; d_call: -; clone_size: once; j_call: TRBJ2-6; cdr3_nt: TGCAGCGCCCGGGACGTTGATGCCTCTGGGGCCAACGTCCTGACTTTC; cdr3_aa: CSARDVDASGANVLTF
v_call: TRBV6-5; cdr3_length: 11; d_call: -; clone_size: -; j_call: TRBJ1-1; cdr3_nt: TGTGCCAGCTTGGCAGGGCCTGAAGCTTTCTTT; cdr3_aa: CASLAGPEAFF
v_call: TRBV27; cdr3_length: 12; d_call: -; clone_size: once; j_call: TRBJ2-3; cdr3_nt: TGTGCCAGCAGATCCTGGGACGTCTTGTGGTATTTT; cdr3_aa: CASRSWDVLWYF
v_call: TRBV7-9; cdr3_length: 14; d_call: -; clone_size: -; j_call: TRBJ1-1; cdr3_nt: TGTGCCAGCACCCTCCGGAACCTGAACACTGAAGCTTTCTTT; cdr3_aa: CASTLRNLNTEAFF
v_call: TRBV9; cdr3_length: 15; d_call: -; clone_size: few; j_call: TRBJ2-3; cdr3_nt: TGTGCCAGCAGCGTGGTCGGGGACAGCACAGATACGCAGTATTTT; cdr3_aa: CASSVVGDSTDTQYF
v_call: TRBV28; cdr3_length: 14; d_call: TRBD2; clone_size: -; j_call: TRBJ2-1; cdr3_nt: TGTGCCAGCAGTGGCGGCGGGAGGGTTTATGAGCAGTTCTTC; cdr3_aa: CASSGGGRVYEQFF
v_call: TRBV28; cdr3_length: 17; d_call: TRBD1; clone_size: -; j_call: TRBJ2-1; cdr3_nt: TGTGCCAGCAGATGGACAGGGGGCGGTAGCGGGAGTAATGAGCAGTTCTTC; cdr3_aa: CASRWTGGGSGSNEQFF
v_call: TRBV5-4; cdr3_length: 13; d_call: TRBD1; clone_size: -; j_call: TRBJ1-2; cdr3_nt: TGTGCCAGCAGCCCCGGACAGGGGTATGGCTACACCTTC; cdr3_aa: CASSPGQGYGYTF
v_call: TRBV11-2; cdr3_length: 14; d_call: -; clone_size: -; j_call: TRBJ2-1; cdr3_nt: TGTGCCAGCAGTCGTCTTGGCTCCTACAATGAGCAGTTCTTC; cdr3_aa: CASSRLGSYNEQFF
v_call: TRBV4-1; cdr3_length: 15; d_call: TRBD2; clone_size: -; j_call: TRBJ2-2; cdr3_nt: TGCGCCAGCAGCCCTAGCGGGAGAAACACCGGGGAGCTGTTTTTT; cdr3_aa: CASSPSGRNTGELFF
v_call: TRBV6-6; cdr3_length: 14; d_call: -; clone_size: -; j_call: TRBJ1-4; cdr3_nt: TGTGCCAGCAGTTACCCAGGATCGCGGGAAAAACTGTTTTTT; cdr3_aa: CASSYPGSREKLFF
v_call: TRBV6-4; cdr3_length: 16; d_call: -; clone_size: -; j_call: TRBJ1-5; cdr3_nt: TGTGCCAGCAGTGACCTTTTATTCGATAGCAATCAGCCCCAGCATTTT; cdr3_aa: CASSDLLFDSNQPQHF
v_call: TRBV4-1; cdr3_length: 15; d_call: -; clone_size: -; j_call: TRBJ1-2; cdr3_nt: TGCGCCAGCAGCCAAGTCAGCTGGCTGGAGTTCGGCTACACCTTC; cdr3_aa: CASSQVSWLEFGYTF
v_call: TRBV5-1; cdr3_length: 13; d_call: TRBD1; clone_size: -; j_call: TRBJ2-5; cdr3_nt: TGCGCCAGCAGCGAGGACAGGCAAGAGACCCAGTACTTC; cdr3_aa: CASSEDRQETQYF
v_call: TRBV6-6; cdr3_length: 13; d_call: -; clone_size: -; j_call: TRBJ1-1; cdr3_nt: TGTGCCAGCAGTTCCGGGCCTCGGACTGAAGCTTTCTTT; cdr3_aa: CASSSGPRTEAFF
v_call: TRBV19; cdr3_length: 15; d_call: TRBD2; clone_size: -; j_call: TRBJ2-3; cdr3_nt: TGTGCCAGTAGTCGACTAGCGGGAGAAACCGATACGCAGTATTTT; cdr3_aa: CASSRLAGETDTQYF
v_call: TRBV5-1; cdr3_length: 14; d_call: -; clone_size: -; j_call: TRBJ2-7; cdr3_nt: TGCGCCAGCAGCCCGGGGCCAGGAGACGGCGAGCAGTACTTC; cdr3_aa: CASSPGPGDGEQYF
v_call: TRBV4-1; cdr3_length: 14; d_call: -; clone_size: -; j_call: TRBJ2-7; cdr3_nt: TGCGCCAGCAGCCAAGGGCAGGGATCCTACGAGCAGTACTTC; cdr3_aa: CASSQGQGSYEQYF
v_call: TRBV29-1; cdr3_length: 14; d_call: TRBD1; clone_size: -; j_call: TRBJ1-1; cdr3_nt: TGCAGCGCCGCACCGGGACAGGGGAACACTGAAGCTTTCTTT; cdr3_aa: CSAAPGQGNTEAFF
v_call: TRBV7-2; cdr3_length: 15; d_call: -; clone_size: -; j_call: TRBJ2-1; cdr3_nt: TGTGCCAGCAGCCATGCTGGGCAGGGGAGGAATGAGCAGTTCTTC; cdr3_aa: CASSHAGQGRNEQFF
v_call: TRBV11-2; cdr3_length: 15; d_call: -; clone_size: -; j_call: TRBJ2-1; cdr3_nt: TGTGCCAGCAGCCGTACTAGGGACTCCTACAATGAGCAGTTCTTC; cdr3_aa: CASSRTRDSYNEQFF
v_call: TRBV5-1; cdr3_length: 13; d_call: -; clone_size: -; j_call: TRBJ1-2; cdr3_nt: TGCGCCAGCAGCTTGGCAGGGGACGGCGGCTACACCTTC; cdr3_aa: CASSLAGDGGYTF
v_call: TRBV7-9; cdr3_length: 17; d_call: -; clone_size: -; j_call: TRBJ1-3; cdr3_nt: TGTGCCAGCAGCTTATCCCTTAGCGTGAGCTCTGGAAACACCATATATTTT; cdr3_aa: CASSLSLSVSSGNTIYF
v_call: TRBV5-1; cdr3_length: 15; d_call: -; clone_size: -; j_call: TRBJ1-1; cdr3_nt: TGCGCCAGCAGCTTCACCGGGACAATGAACACTGAAGCTTTCTTT; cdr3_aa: CASSFTGTMNTEAFF
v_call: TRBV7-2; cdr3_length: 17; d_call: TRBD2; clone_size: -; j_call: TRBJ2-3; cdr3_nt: TGTGCCAGCAGCCGACAGAGCGGGGGGGCCGGGACAGATACGCAGTATTTT; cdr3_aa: CASSRQSGGAGTDTQYF
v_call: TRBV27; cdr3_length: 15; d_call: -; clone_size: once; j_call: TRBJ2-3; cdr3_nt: TGTGCCAGCAGGGTAATGGGGGCTCGCACAGATACGCAGTATTTT; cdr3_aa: CASRVMGARTDTQYF
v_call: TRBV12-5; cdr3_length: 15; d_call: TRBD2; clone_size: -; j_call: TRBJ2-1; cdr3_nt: TGTGCTAGTGGCCCCCCGGGACTAGCGTTCAATGAGCAGTTCTTC; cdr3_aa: CASGPPGLAFNEQFF